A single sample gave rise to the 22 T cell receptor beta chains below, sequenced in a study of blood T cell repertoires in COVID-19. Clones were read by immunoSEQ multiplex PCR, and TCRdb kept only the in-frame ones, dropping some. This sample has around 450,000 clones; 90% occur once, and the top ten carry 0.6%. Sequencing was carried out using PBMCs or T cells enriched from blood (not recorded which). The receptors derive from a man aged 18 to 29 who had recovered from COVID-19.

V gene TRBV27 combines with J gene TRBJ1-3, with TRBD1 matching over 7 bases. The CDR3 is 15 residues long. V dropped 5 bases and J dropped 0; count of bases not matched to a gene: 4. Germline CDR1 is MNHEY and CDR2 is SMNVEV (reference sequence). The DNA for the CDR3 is TGTGCCAGCAGTAAACAGGGGCGCTCTGGAAACACCATATATTTT. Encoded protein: CASSKQGRSGNTIYF.

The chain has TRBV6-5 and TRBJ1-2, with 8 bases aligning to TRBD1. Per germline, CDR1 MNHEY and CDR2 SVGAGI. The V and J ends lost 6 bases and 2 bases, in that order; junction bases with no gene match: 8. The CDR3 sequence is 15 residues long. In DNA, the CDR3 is TGTGCCAGCAGCCAGGGGGCAGGGATGAACTATGGCTACACCTTC. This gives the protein CASSQGAGMNYGYTF.

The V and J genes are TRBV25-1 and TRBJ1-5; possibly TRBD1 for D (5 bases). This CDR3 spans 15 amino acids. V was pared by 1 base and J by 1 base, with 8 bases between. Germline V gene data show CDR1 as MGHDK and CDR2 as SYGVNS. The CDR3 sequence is CASSESGISNQPQHF. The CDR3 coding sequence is TGTGCCAGCAGTGAATCAGGGATCAGCAATCAGCCCCAGCATTTT.

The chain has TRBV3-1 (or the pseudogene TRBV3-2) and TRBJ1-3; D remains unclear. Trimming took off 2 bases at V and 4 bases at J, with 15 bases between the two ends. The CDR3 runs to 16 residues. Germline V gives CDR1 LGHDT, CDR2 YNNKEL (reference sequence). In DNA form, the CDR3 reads TGTGCCAGCAGCCAACGAAAGACGGGTTCAGGAAACACCATATATTTT. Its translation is CASSQRKTGSGNTIYF.

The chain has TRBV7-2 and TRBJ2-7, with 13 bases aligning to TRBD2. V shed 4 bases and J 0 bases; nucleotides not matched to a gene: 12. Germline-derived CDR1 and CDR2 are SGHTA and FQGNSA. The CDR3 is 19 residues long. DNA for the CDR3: TGTGCCAGCAGCTCCGGCCCGGGACTAGCGGGACTGAGCTCCTACGAGCAGTACTTC. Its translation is CASSSGPGLAGLSSYEQYF.

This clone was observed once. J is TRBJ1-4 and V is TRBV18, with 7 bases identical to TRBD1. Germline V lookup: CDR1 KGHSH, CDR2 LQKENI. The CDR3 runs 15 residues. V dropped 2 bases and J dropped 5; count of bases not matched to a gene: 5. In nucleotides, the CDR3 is TGTGCCAGCTCACCATTAGGACAGGAGAATGAAAAACTGTTTTTT. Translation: CASSPLGQENEKLFF.

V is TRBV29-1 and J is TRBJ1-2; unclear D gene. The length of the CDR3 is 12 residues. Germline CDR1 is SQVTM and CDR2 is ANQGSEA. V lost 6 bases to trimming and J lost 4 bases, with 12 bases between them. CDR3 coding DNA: TGCAGCGTGGTCACTATTAGCTATGGCTACACCTTC. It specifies CSVVTISYGYTF.

As DNA, the CDR3 is TGCGCCAGCAGTGAGCAGGGTGTTGCTGAAGCTTTCTTT. It encodes CASSEQGVAEAFF. The chain joins TRBV10-1 to TRBJ1-1, with a weak D call TRBD1 (5 bases). Germline-derived CDR1 and CDR2 are WNHNN and SYGVQD (reference sequence). The CDR3 length is 13 residues. V shed 2 bases and J shed 6 bases, with 10 bases lying between them.

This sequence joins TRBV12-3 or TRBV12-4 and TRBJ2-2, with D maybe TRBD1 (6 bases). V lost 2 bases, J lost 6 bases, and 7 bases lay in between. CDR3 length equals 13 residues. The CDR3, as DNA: TGTGCCAGCAGTTTAAACAGGGCCGGGGAGCTGTTTTTT. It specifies CASSLNRAGELFF.

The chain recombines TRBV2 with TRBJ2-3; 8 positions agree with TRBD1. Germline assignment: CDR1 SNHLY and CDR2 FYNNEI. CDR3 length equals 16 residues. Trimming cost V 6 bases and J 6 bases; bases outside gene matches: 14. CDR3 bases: TGTGCCAGCAGGGGGGGACAGGCTAATGAGGAGGATACGCAGTATTTT. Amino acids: CASRGGQANEEDTQYF.

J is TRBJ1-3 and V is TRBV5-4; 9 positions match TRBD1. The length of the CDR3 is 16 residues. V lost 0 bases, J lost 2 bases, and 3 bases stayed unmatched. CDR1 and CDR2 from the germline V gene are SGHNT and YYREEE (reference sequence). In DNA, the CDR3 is TGTGCCAGCAGCTTGGGACAGGGGGTCCCTGGAAACACCATATATTTT. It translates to CASSLGQGVPGNTIYF.

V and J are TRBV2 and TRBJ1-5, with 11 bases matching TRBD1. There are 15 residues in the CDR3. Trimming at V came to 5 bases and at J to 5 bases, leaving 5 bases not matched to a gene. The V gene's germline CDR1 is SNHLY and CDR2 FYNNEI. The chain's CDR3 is CASSPGTGGDQPQHF. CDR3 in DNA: TGTGCCAGCAGTCCCGGGACAGGGGGGGATCAGCCCCAGCATTTT.

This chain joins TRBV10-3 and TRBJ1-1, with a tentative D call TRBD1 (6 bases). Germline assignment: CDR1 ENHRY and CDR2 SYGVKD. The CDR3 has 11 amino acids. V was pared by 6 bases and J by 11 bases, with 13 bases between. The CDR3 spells CAIRQGGEAFF. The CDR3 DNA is TGTGCCATCAGGCAAGGGGGTGAGGCTTTCTTT.

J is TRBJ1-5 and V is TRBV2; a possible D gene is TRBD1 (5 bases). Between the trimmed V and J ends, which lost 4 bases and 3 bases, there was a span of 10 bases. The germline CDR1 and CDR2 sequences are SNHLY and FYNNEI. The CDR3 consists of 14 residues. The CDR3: CASSGQSNNQPQHF. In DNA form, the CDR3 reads TGTGCCAGCAGTGGACAGTCTAACAATCAGCCCCAGCATTTT.

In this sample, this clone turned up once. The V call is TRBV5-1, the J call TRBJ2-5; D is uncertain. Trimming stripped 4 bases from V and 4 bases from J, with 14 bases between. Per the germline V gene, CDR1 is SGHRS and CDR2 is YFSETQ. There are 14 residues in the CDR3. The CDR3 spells CASSPAEPGETQYF. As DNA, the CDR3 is TGCGCCAGCAGCCCCGCGGAGCCTGGAGAGACCCAGTACTTC.

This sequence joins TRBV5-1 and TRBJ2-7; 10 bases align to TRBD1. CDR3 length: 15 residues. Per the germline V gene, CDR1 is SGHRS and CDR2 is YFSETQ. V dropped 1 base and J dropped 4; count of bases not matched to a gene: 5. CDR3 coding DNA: TGCGCCAGCAGCTTGTTGGAGGGACAGGGGTACGAGCAGTACTTC. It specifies CASSLLEGQGYEQYF.

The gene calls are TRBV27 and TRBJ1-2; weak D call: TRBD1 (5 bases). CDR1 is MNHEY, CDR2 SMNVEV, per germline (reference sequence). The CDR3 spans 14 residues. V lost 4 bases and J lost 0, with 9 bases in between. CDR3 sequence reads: CASSSTAANYGYTF. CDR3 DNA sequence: TGTGCCAGCAGTTCGACAGCAGCTAACTATGGCTACACCTTC.

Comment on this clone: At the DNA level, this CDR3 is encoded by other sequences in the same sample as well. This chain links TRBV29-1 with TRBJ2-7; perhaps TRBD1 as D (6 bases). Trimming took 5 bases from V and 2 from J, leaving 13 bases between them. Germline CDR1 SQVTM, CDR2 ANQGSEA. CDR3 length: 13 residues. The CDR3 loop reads CSVTGTVTYEQYF. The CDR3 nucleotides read TGCAGCGTTACAGGGACGGTTACCTACGAGCAGTACTTC.

CDR3 residues: CASSSTPGQGRGVDGYTF. Here the CDR3 DNA reads TGTGCCAGCAGTTCAACACCGGGACAGGGACGAGGGGTCGATGGCTACACCTTC. This chain uses TRBV27 with TRBJ1-2; TRBD1 matches at 9 bases. Germline assignment: CDR1 MNHEY and CDR2 SMNVEV (reference sequence). The V and J ends lost 4 bases and 6 bases, in that order; junction bases with no gene match: 18. The CDR3 totals 18 residues.

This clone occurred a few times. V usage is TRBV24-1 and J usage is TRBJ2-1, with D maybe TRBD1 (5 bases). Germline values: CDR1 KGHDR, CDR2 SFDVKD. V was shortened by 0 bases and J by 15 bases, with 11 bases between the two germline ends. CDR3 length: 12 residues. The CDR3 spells CATSDLNWGWFF. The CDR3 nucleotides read TGTGCCACCAGTGATTTGAACTGGGGCTGGTTCTTC.

The CDR3 region is CASSQPLRGSPEAFF. The CDR3 DNA is TGCGCCAGCAGCCAACCCCTTAGGGGGAGCCCTGAAGCTTTCTTT. The chain links TRBV4-1 to TRBJ1-1; perhaps TRBD1 as D (6 bases). The CDR3 sequence is 15 residues long. V was trimmed by 2 bases and J by 6 bases, leaving 16 bases between them. CDR1 MGHRA and CDR2 YSYEKL come from the germline V gene.

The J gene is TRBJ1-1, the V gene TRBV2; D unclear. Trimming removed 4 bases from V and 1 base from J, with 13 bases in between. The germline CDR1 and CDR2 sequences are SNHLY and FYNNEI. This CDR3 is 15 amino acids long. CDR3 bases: TGTGCCAGCAGTGTAGAGGGAGGTAAGAACACTGAAGCTTTCTTT. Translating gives CASSVEGGKNTEAFF.